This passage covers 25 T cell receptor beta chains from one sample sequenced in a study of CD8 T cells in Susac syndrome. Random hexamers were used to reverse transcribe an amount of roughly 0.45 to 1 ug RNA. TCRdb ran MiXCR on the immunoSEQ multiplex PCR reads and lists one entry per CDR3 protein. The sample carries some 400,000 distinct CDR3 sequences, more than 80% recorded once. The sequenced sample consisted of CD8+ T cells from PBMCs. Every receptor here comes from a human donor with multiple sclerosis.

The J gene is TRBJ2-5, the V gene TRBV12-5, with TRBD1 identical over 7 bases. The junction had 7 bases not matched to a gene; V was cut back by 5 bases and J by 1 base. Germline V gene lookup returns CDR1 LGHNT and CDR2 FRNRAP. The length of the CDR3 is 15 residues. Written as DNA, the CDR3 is TGTGCTAGTGGTCGACCAGGGACAGCCCAAGAGACCCAGTACTTC. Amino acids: CASGRPGTAQETQYF.

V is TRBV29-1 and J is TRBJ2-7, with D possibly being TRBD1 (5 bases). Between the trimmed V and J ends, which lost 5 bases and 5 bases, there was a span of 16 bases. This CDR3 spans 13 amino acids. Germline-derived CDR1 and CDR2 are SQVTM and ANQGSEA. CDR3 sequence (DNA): TGCAGCGTTCGGGTACTGACAGTCGACGAGCAGTACTTC. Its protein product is CSVRVLTVDEQYF.

The CDR3 nucleotides read TGTGCCAGCAGCCCAATGGGACAGGGTCCCTTCGCGGCTTTCTTT. As protein: CASSPMGQGPFAAFF. The gene calls are TRBV2 and TRBJ1-1, with TRBD1 matching 9 bases. The CDR3 consists of 15 residues. V shed 6 bases and J 11 bases; nucleotides not matched to a gene: 16. Looked up from germline, CDR1 is SNHLY and CDR2 is FYNNEI. Together with reference TRBV2 and TRBJ1-1, the CDR3 gives the full variable domain: EPEVTQTPSHQVTQMGQEVILRCVPISNHLYFYWYRQILGQKVEFLVSFYNNEISEKSEIFDDQFSVERPDGSNFTLKIRSTKLEDSAMYFCASSPMGQGPFAAFFGQGTRLTVV.

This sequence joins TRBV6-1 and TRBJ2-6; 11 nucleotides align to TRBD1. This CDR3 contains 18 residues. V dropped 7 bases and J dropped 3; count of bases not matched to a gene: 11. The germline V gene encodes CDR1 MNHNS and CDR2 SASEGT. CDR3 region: CASTPKDRGLFGANVLTF. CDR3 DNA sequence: TGTGCCAGCACCCCCAAGGACAGGGGGCTGTTTGGGGCCAACGTCCTGACTTTC.

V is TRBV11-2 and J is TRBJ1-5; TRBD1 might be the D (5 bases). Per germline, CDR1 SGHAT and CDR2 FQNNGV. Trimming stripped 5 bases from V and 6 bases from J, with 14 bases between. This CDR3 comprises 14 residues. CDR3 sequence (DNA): TGTGCCAGCAGCCTCGCAGGGTACGGTCAGCCCCAGCATTTT. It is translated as CASSLAGYGQPQHF. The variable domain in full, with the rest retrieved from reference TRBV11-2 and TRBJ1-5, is EAGVAQSPRYKIIEKRQSVAFWCNPISGHATLYWYQQILGQGPKLLIQFQNNGVVDDSQLPKDRFSAERLKGVDSTLKIQPAKLEDSAVYLCASSLAGYGQPQHFGDGTRLSIL.

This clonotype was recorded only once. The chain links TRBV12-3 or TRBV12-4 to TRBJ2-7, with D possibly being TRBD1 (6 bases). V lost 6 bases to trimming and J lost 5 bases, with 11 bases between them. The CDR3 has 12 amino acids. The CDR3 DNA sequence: TGTGCCAGCAGCACTGGACAGAACGAGCAGTACTTC. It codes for CASSTGQNEQYF.

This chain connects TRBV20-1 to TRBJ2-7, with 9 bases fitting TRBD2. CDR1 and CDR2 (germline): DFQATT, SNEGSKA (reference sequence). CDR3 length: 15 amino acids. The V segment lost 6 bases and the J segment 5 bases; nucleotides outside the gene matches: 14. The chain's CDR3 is CSALPQTLAGNEQYF. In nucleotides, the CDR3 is TGCAGTGCCCTCCCCCAGACCCTAGCGGGAAACGAGCAGTACTTC.

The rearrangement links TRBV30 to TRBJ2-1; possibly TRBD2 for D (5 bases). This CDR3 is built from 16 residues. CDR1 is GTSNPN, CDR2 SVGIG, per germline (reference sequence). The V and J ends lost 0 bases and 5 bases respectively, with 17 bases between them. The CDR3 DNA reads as TGTGCCTGGAGTGTACTTCTAACGGAGGCTAACAATGAGCAGTTCTTC. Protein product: CAWSVLLTEANNEQFF.

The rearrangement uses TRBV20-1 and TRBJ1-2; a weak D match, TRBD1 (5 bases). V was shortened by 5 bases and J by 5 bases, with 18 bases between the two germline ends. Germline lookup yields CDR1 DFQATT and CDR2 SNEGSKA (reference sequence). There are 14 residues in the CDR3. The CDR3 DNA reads TGCAGTGCTCGCCCGGGACTTGACCCTTATGGCTACACCTTC. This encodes CSARPGLDPYGYTF.

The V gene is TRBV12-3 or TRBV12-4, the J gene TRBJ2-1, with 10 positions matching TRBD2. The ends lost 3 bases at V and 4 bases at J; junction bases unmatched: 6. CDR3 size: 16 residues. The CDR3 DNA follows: TGTGCCAGCAGTTTTGGGACTAGCGAGCCATACAATGAGCAGTTCTTC. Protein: CASSFGTSEPYNEQFF.

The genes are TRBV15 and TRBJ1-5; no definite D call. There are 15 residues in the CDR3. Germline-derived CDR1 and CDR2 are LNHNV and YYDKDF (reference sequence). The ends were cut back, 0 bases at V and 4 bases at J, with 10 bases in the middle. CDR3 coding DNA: TGTGCCACCAGCAGAGATCGGTCCCTAAATCAGCCCCAGCATTTT. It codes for CATSRDRSLNQPQHF. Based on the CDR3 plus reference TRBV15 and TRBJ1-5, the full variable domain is DAMVIQNPRYQVTQFGKPVTLSCSQTLNHNVMYWYQQKSSQAPKLLFHYYDKDFNNEADTPDNFQSRRPNTSFCFLDIRSPGLGDTAMYLCATSRDRSLNQPQHFGDGTRLSIL.

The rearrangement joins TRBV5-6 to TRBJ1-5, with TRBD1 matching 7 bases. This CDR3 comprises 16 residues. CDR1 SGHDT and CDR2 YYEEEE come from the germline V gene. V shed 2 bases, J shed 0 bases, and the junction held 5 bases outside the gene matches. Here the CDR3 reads CASSFGTDDSNQPQHF. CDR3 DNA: TGTGCCAGCAGCTTCGGGACAGATGATAGCAATCAGCCCCAGCATTTT.

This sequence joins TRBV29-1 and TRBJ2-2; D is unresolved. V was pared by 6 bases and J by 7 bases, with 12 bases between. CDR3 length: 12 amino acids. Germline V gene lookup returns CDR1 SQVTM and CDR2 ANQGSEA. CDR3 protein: CSVPLPNGELFF. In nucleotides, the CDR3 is TGCAGCGTGCCCCTGCCAAACGGGGAGCTGTTTTTT.

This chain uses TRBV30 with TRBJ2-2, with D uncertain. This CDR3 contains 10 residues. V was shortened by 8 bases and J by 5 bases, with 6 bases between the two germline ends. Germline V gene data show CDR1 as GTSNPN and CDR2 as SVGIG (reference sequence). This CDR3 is CAGSTGELFF. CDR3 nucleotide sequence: TGTGCCGGTTCAACCGGGGAGCTGTTTTTT.

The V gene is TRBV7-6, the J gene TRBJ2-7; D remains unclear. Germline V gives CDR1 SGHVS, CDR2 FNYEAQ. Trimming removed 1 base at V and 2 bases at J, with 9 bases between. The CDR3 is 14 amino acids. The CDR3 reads CASSLEGPTYEQYF. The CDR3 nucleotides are TGTGCCAGCAGCTTAGAAGGGCCTACCTACGAGCAGTACTTC.

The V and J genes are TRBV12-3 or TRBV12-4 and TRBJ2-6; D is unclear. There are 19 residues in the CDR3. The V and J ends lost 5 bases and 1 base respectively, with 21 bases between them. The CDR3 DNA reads TGTGCCAGCAGTCTTCTATTTCTGGGTTATATATCTGGGGCCAACGTCCTGACTTTC. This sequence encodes CASSLLFLGYISGANVLTF.

CDR3 sequence reads: CSVSGTVAQETQYF. DNA of the CDR3: TGCAGCGTATCCGGGACAGTCGCCCAAGAGACCCAGTACTTC. The rearrangement joins TRBV29-1 to TRBJ2-5; 7 bases are shared with TRBD1. The CDR3 extends over 14 amino acids. Germline lookup yields CDR1 SQVTM and CDR2 ANQGSEA. The V and J ends lost 6 bases and 1 base, in that order; junction bases with no gene match: 8.

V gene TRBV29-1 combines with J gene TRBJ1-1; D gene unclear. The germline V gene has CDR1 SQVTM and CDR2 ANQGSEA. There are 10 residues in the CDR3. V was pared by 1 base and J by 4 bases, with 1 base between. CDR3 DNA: TGCAGCGTTGAAGTCACTGAAGCTTTCTTT. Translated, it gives CSVEVTEAFF.

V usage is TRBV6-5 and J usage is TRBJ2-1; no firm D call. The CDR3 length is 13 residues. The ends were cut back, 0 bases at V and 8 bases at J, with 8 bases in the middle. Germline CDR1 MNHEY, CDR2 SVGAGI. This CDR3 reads CASSYSPQDEQFF. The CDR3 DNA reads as TGTGCCAGCAGTTACTCTCCTCAAGATGAGCAGTTCTTC.

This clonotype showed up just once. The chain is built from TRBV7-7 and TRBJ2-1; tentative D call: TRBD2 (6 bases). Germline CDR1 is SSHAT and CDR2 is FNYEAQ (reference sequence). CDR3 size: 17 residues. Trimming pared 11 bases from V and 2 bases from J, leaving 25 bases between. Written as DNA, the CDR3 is TGTGCCGTGGGCCGCCACGCGGGGAAGGGCCCCTACAATGAGCAGTTCTTC. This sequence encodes CAVGRHAGKGPYNEQFF. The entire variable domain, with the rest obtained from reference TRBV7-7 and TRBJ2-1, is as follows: GAGVSQSPRYKVTKRGQDVTLRCDPISSHATLYWYQQALGQGPEFLTYFNYEAQPDKSGLPSDRFSAERPEGSISTLTIQRTEQRDSAMYRCAVGRHAGKGPYNEQFFGPGTRLTVL.

Here the CDR3 reads CASSQSGGIAKNIQYF. The CDR3 coding sequence is TGCGCCAGCAGCCAATCAGGGGGAATAGCCAAAAACATTCAGTACTTC. This sequence joins TRBV5-1 and TRBJ2-4; 7 nucleotides agree with TRBD1. Per the germline V gene, CDR1 is SGHRS and CDR2 is YFSETQ. V shed 4 bases and J 0 bases; nucleotides not matched to a gene: 7. CDR3 length: 16 amino acids.

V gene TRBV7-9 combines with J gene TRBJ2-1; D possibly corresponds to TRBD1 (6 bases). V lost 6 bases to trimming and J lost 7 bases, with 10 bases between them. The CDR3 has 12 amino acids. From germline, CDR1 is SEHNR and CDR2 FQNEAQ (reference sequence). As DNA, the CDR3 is TGTGCCAGCAGTCTGGGGACAAATGAGCAGTTCTTC. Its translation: CASSLGTNEQFF.

CDR3 sequence (DNA): TGCAGCGTAGTCGAGGGGGAGCTCTACGAGCAGTACTTC. Protein: CSVVEGELYEQYF. The rearrangement uses TRBV29-1 and TRBJ2-7, with D possibly matching TRBD1 (6 bases). V dropped 6 bases and J dropped 3 bases, with 15 bases sitting between them. Germline CDR1 and CDR2: SQVTM and ANQGSEA. The CDR3 consists of 13 residues.

CDR3 protein: CASSPERGELWDEQFF. DNA of the CDR3: TGTGCCAGCAGCCCGGAGCGGGGGGAATTGTGGGATGAGCAGTTCTTC. This rearrangement joins TRBV3-1 to TRBJ2-1; 9 positions match TRBD2. Germline V CDR1 and CDR2: LGHDT, YNNKEL (reference sequence). The V gene end was trimmed by 4 bases and the J gene end by 8 bases; junction bases not matched to a gene: 12. CDR3 length equals 16 residues.

Here the CDR3 DNA reads TGTGCCAGCAGCCCGCCGGGACTAGCGGGAGGGACCCAAGAGACCCAGTACTTC. Amino acid sequence: CASSPPGLAGGTQETQYF. This sequence joins TRBV27 and TRBJ2-5, with 16 bases lining up with TRBD2. The V segment lost 6 bases and the J segment 1 base; nucleotides outside the gene matches: 8. This CDR3 region has 18 residues. Looked up from germline, CDR1 is MNHEY and CDR2 is SMNVEV (reference sequence).